This TCR beta chain was captured by sequencing in a study of PD-1 blockade in classical Hodgkin lymphoma. Study context: Nivolumab 3 mg/kg was given intravenously every 2 weeks.

The study's findings and limits: CD4+ TCR diversity climbed significantly by C4D1, unlike CD8+ TCR diversity. Those patients who began receiving nivolumab less than 1 year after ASCT had lower diversity, and they were excluded.

About this clone: What it recognizes is unknown.

Method: immunoSEQ multiplex PCR; TCRdb's copy keeps in-frame clones and lacks some. The sample has about 13,000 clones, around four fifths seen once. The CDR3 is made up of 13 amino acids. Trimming took 7 bases from V and 8 from J; bases not matched to a gene: 5. Germline loops: CDR1 SNHLY, CDR2 FYNNEI. Patients all relapsed after autologous stem cell transplantation, and there was variation in brentuximab vedotin exposure. CD8+ T cells were isolated from thawed PBMCs by magnetic negative selection. Sequenced here: CD8+ T cells from blood, sampled at baseline. The clonotype comes from a human donor with classical Hodgkin lymphoma. The V call is TRBV2, the J call TRBJ1-1, with 12 bases lining up with TRBD1. CDR3 nucleotides: TGTGCCAGCACCGGGACAGGGGGCGTAGAAGCTTTCTTT. Its protein is CASTGTGGVEAFF.